Listed below are T cell receptor beta chains from one sample, sequenced in a study of lymphopenia after photon versus proton radiotherapy. Sequencing used immunoSEQ multiplex PCR; TCRdb keeps in-frame clones, though not all of them. The sample lists fewer than 25,000 clones; roughly 81% were seen once. Sequencing used peripheral blood, obtained from a patient treated with photon-based radiotherapy. The receptors were sampled from a woman aged 45-60 years with pancreatic cancer. Each CDR3 is given with its conserved first and last residue. Fields, in order: V gene, D gene, clone size, CDR3 length, J gene, CDR3 DNA, CDR3 protein. The D gene is left open where the match is weak. Not every row has a clone size; where given, it reads once, few, many or a size class.

>TRBV9|-|-|11|TRBJ1-2
TGTGCCAGCAGCCCAGGCCTGTGCTACACCTTC
CASSPGLCYTF
>TRBV27|TRBD2|few|16|TRBJ2-7
TGTGCCAGCAGCTCCCTCTTTAGCGGGGCTACCTACGAGCAGTACTTC
CASSSLFSGATYEQYF
>TRBV7-2|TRBD1|-|14|TRBJ1-4
TGTGCCAGCAGCTTCGGGACAGCTAATGAAAAACTGTTTTTT
CASSFGTANEKLFF
>TRBV21-1|-|-|12|TRBJ1-2
TGTGCCAGCAGCAACGTAAGGGGGGCTCGGCACTTC
CASSNVRGARHF
>TRBV5-1|-|-|15|TRBJ1-3
TGCGCCAGCAGCTTGGATCAGGGCTCTGGAAACACCATATATTTT
CASSLDQGSGNTIYF
>TRBV19|-|-|14|TRBJ2-7
TGTGCCAGTAGTGTCGGGTCGGGAACCTACGAGCAGTACTTC
CASSVGSGTYEQYF
>TRBV15|TRBD1|-|15|TRBJ2-2
TGTGCCACCAGCACCGGGACAGCCTACACCGGGGAGCTGTTTTTT
CATSTGTAYTGELFF
>TRBV15|-|-|15|TRBJ1-2
TGTGCCACCAGCAGAGCCCAACTAGGGGTTAATGGCTACACCTTC
CATSRAQLGVNGYTF
>TRBV27|-|-|16|TRBJ2-1
TGTGCCAGCAGTTCCGCAACAGGTTACTCCTACAATGAGCAGTTCTTC
CASSSATGYSYNEQFF
>TRBV13|TRBD1|-|14|TRBJ1-4
TGTGCCAGCAGCTTAGGGACAGGGGGTTCAATTCCGTTTTTT
CASSLGTGGSIPFF
>TRBV14|TRBD2|-|14|TRBJ2-7
TGTGCCAGCAGCATAGCGGGAGGTAACTACGAGCAGTACTTC
CASSIAGGNYEQYF
>TRBV27|-|few|12|TRBJ2-5
TGTGCCAGCAGCCGACCCCAGGGGACCCAGTACTTC
CASSRPQGTQYF
>TRBV27|-|-|19|TRBJ1-1
TGTGCCAGCAGTTTGAGAACGAGGACGGGCGGATTATTTGGGACTGAAGCTTTCTTT
CASSLRTRTGGLFGTEAFF
>TRBV30|TRBD2|-|15|TRBJ2-7
TGTGCCTGGAGTCGGACTAGCGGGAGCTCTTACGAGCAGTACTTC
CAWSRTSGSSYEQYF
>TRBV7-2|-|few|13|TRBJ1-5
TGTGCCAGCAGCTTAGAATTCAATCAGCCCCAGCATTTT
CASSLEFNQPQHF
>TRBV7-2|TRBD1|few|15|TRBJ1-2
TGTGCCAGCAGCCCAGGGACAGGGGGCGCGGCGGGCTACACCTTC
CASSPGTGGAAGYTF
>TRBV27|TRBD2|-|16|TRBJ2-1
TGTGCCAGCAGTTTAGTCGGACTAGCGGGACCCAATGAGCAGTTCTTC
CASSLVGLAGPNEQFF
>TRBV7-6|TRBD1|-|15|TRBJ2-7
TGTGCCAGCAGCTTAGGACAGGGTGTGACCTACGAGCAGTACTTC
CASSLGQGVTYEQYF
>TRBV25-1|-|-|13|TRBJ1-2
TGTGCCAGCAGTGAGGTCCATCACGGTGGCTACACCTTC
CASSEVHHGGYTF
>TRBV7-9|TRBD1|-|12|TRBJ1-1
TGTGCCAGCAGCTTAGACAGGGGGGGTGCTTTCTTT
CASSLDRGGAFF
>TRBV6-4|TRBD1|-|13|TRBJ2-1
TGTGCCAGCAGTGACTCAAAGACAGGGGAGCAGTTCTTC
CASSDSKTGEQFF
>TRBV30|-|-|13|TRBJ2-7
TGTGCCTGGAGTGTAACAGACGGCTACGAGCAGTACTTC
CAWSVTDGYEQYF
>TRBV7-9|-|-|11|TRBJ1-2
TGTGCCAGCAGTTCGGACAGAGGGTACACCTTC
CASSSDRGYTF
>TRBV30|-|-|13|TRBJ2-5
TGTGCCTGGAGTAGATTCACAGGGGAGACCCAGTACTTC
CAWSRFTGETQYF
>TRBV7-9|TRBD1|-|14|TRBJ2-7
TGTGCCAGCAGCCCACAGGGGGCAGCCTACGAGCAGTACTTC
CASSPQGAAYEQYF
>TRBV2|TRBD1|-|14|TRBJ1-4
TGTGCCAGCAGTCGGGACAGGGGAAGGGAAAAACTGTTTTTT
CASSRDRGREKLFF
>TRBV7-6|-|-|12|TRBJ2-1
TGTGCCAGCGGATCTATTTACAATGAGCAGTTCTTC
CASGSIYNEQFF
>TRBV7-2|TRBD1|once|15|TRBJ2-1
TGTGCCAGCAGCTTGCAGGGGGCGCGGTACAATGAGCAGTTCTTC
CASSLQGARYNEQFF
>TRBV5-5|-|-|16|TRBJ1-2
TGTGCCAGCAACAGCCCCCTCGAGGGGGAGTTCTATGGCTACACCTTC
CASNSPLEGEFYGYTF
>TRBV28|-|-|14|TRBJ2-5
TGTGCCAGCAGTTTATGGCGAAGCCAAGAGACCCAGTACTTC
CASSLWRSQETQYF
>TRBV11-3|-|-|13|TRBJ2-6
TGTGCCAGCAGCTTCGGGGGGGCCAACGTCCTGACTTTC
CASSFGGANVLTF
>TRBV29-1|-|-|13|TRBJ2-5
TGCAGCGTTGAAACAGGGCCCCAAGAGACCCAGTACTTC
CSVETGPQETQYF
>TRBV4-3|TRBD1|few|15|TRBJ2-7
TGCGCCAGCAGCCTCGGACAGGGGGAACACTACGAGCAGTACTTC
CASSLGQGEHYEQYF
>TRBV29-1|-|-|14|TRBJ2-2
TGCAGCGTTGTAAAAGGGGCGAACACCGGGGAGCTGTTTTTT
CSVVKGANTGELFF
>TRBV4-3|TRBD1|few|15|TRBJ1-5
TGCGCCAGCAGCCAGATGACAGGGCCTATGGAGCCCCAGCATTTT
CASSQMTGPMEPQHF
>TRBV28|-|-|14|TRBJ1-2
TGTGCCAGCAGCCTACAATACTTCAACTATGGCTACACCTTC
CASSLQYFNYGYTF
>TRBV6-5|-|-|13|TRBJ2-7
TGTGCCAGCAGCCCCGGGCCCCACCGCGAGCAGTACTTC
CASSPGPHREQYF
>TRBV9|-|-|15|TRBJ2-3
TGTGCCAGCAGCGTAGAAGAGGGAGTGCGGGATACGCAGTATTTT
CASSVEEGVRDTQYF
>TRBV18|-|-|12|TRBJ2-3
TGTGCCAGCTCTGACGGACTAAATACGCAGTATTTT
CASSDGLNTQYF
>TRBV14|-|-|15|TRBJ1-5
TGTGCCAGCAGCCAAGGTACAGGTAGCAATCAGCCCCAGCATTTT
CASSQGTGSNQPQHF
>TRBV5-1|TRBD2|few|16|TRBJ2-2
TGCGCCAGCAGAGGCGGGAGGGCCGGACACACCGGGGAGCTGTTTTTT
CASRGGRAGHTGELFF
>TRBV4-3|TRBD1|few|16|TRBJ2-3
TGCGCCAGCAGCCAAGATCGGGGACAGGGTGCAGATACGCAGTATTTT
CASSQDRGQGADTQYF
>TRBV9|TRBD2|-|14|TRBJ2-1
TGTGCCAGCAGCACCTCGGGGGGATACAATGAGCAGTTCTTC
CASSTSGGYNEQFF
>TRBV5-4|TRBD1|once|16|TRBJ2-5
TGTGCCAGCAGCTGGGGGACAGGGAGCAGGGCAGAGACCCAGTACTTC
CASSWGTGSRAETQYF
>TRBV19|TRBD2|-|15|TRBJ2-3
TGTGCCAGCCGGACTAGCGGGGGAAGCACAGATACGCAGTATTTT
CASRTSGGSTDTQYF